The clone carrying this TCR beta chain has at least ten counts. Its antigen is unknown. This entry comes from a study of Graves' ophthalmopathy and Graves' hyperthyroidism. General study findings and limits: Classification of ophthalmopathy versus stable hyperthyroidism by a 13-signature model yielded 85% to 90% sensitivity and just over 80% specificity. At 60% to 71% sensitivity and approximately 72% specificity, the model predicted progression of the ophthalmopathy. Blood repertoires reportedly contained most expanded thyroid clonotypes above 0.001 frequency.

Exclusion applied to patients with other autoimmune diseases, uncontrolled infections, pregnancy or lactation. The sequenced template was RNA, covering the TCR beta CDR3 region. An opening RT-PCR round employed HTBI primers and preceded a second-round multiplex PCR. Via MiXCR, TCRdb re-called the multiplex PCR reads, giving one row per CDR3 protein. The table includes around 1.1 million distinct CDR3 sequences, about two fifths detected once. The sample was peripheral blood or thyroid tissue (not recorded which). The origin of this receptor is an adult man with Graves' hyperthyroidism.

This CDR3 is CASSQQDQETQYF. The CDR3 DNA reads TGTGCCAGCAGCCAACAGGACCAAGAGACCCAGTACTTC. The chain employs TRBV12-3 or TRBV12-4 and TRBJ2-5, with D possibly being TRBD1 (5 bases). The CDR3 totals 13 residues. Trimming took off 6 bases at V and 0 bases at J, with 8 bases between the two ends.